Following are 15 T cell receptor beta chains from one sample sequenced in a study of early stage breast cancer tumors. The assay was immunoSEQ multiplex PCR, and TCRdb's table has in-frame clones only and misses some. The sample gives about 17,000 clones, around four fifths of which show up once; approximately 1.7% is in the top ten. Specimen: blood. Receptors were obtained from a person between 65 and 80 years old with breast cancer.

The chain uses TRBV12-5 and TRBJ2-1, with 9 bases that match TRBD2. Germline lookup yields CDR1 LGHNT and CDR2 FRNRAP. The junction had 6 bases not matched to a gene; V was cut back by 3 bases and J by 6 bases. The CDR3 sequence is 15 residues long. The CDR3 coding sequence is TGTGCTAGTGGTTTCGGCGGGGGGGCGTTCAATGAGCAGTTCTTC. As protein: CASGFGGGAFNEQFF.

This rearrangement joins TRBV2 to TRBJ2-2; TRBD2 might be the D (5 bases). V lost 6 bases and J 0 bases, leaving 11 bases between the germline ends. This CDR3 has 15 amino acids. Germline V lookup: CDR1 SNHLY, CDR2 FYNNEI. The CDR3 sequence: CASREAFANTGELFF. In DNA, the CDR3 is TGTGCCAGCAGGGAGGCGTTCGCGAACACCGGGGAGCTGTTTTTT.

V is TRBV5-1 and J is TRBJ2-3; 9 bases match TRBD2. CDR1 is SGHRS and CDR2 is YFSETQ in the germline V gene. The V gene end was trimmed by 6 bases and the J gene end by 0 bases; junction bases not matched to a gene: 5. CDR3 length: 15 residues. CDR3 in DNA: TGCGCCAGCACCTCGACTAGCGGAAGCACAGATACGCAGTATTTT. It is translated as CASTSTSGSTDTQYF.

In DNA form, the CDR3 reads TGTGCCAGCAGTCAACCCCGACTTGACACAGATACGCAGTATTTT. This translates into CASSQPRLDTDTQYF. The genes are TRBV6-1 and TRBJ2-3; D is ambiguous. Per germline, CDR1 MNHNS and CDR2 SASEGT. Trimming took off 5 bases at V and 2 bases at J, with 14 bases between the two ends. The CDR3 has 15 amino acids.

The chain carries TRBV6-1 and TRBJ2-5; tentative D call: TRBD2 (6 bases). This CDR3 contains 17 residues. The V end lost 4 bases, the J end lost 5 bases, and 23 bases lay between the germline ends. Germline loops: CDR1 MNHNS, CDR2 SASEGT. The CDR3, as DNA: TGTGCCAGCAGTGGTTCCCGCTGGCGGGGCGCTGGCGAGACCCAGTACTTC. Its translation: CASSGSRWRGAGETQYF.

The rearrangement joins TRBV7-9 to TRBJ2-5; TRBD1 matches 11 bases. Germline-derived CDR1 and CDR2 are SEHNR and FQNEAQ (reference sequence). The CDR3 loop spans 14 amino acids. Losses at the gene ends were 5 bases for V and 4 bases for J; bases not matched to a gene: 3. The CDR3 nucleotides read TGTGCCAGCAGCCGGGGGACAGGGGGAGAGACCCAGTACTTC. Protein sequence: CASSRGTGGETQYF.

V is TRBV9 and J is TRBJ2-7; D gene uncertain. CDR1 is SGDLS, CDR2 YYNGEE, per germline. V was cut by 0 bases and J by 2 bases, with 6 bases left in between. CDR3 length: 13 amino acids. The CDR3 bases are TGTGCCAGCAGCGTAGGGCACGCCTACGAGCAGTACTTC. Translating gives CASSVGHAYEQYF.

The V call is TRBV28, the J call TRBJ2-7, with 8 bases aligning to TRBD1. This CDR3 spans 16 amino acids. The trim removed 6 bases at V and 0 bases at J, leaving 10 bases unmatched. In germline, CDR1 is MDHEN, CDR2 SYDVKM. CDR3 DNA sequence: TGTGCCAGCAGCCACCTCCGGACAGGGAGCTCCTACGAGCAGTACTTC. Encoded protein: CASSHLRTGSSYEQYF.

This sequence joins TRBV2 and TRBJ1-6; D may be TRBD1 (5 bases). Germline-derived CDR1 and CDR2 are SNHLY and FYNNEI. The length of the CDR3 is 12 residues. Trimming shortened V by 6 bases and J by 13 bases, and 13 bases separated the two germline ends. CDR3 loop: CASRAGEAPLHF. Here the CDR3 DNA reads TGTGCCAGCAGGGCGGGGGAAGCGCCCCTCCACTTT.

This chain links TRBV29-1 with TRBJ1-1; D might be TRBD1 (6 bases). The CDR3 covers 13 residues. Germline V gives CDR1 SQVTM, CDR2 ANQGSEA. Trimming stripped 8 bases from V and 0 bases from J, with 13 bases between. Here the CDR3 reads CSTTTGMNTEAFF. The CDR3, as DNA: TGCAGCACTACGACAGGAATGAACACTGAAGCTTTCTTT.

This clone occurred once. J is TRBJ2-2 and V is TRBV10-3; 7 bases are a match to TRBD2. This CDR3 contains 20 residues. Germline CDR1 reads ENHRY; CDR2 reads SYGVKD. The junction had 19 bases not matched to a gene; V was cut back by 4 bases and J by 2 bases. CDR3 coding DNA: TGTGCCATCAGTGGATTTGGGCTTTCGACTAGCCTTTTAAACACCGGGGAGCTGTTTTTT. Amino acid sequence: CAISGFGLSTSLLNTGELFF.

The gene calls are TRBV9 and TRBJ2-7; 9 bases line up with TRBD1. V dropped 5 bases and J dropped 3; count of bases not matched to a gene: 6. This CDR3 has 14 amino acids. Germline lookup yields CDR1 SGDLS and CDR2 YYNGEE. The CDR3 DNA reads as TGTGCCAGCAGTCCCGGGACAGGGCTCTACGAGCAGTACTTC. It encodes CASSPGTGLYEQYF.

The chain carries TRBV29-1 and TRBJ2-3; D unresolved. The CDR3 runs 10 residues. V lost 8 bases and J 2 bases, leaving 5 bases between the germline ends. Germline CDR1 and CDR2: SQVTM and ANQGSEA. The CDR3 loop reads CSYSTDTQYF. The CDR3 DNA reads as TGCAGCTATTCCACAGATACGCAGTATTTT.

The chain uses TRBV5-1 and TRBJ2-3; 12 positions match TRBD2. Germline CDR1 SGHRS, CDR2 YFSETQ. V was pared by 9 bases and J by 5 bases, with 10 bases of the junction left unmatched. The CDR3 covers 15 residues. This chain's CDR3 is CATRLAGGRGDTQYF. The CDR3 DNA is TGCGCCACCCGTCTAGCGGGGGGGCGAGGAGATACGCAGTATTTT.

The CDR3 here is CATAPGTFNSNQPQHF. The CDR3 DNA sequence: TGTGCCACCGCGCCCGGGACATTTAATAGCAATCAGCCCCAGCATTTT. The chain employs TRBV7-9 and TRBJ1-5, with D perhaps matching TRBD1 (6 bases). The CDR3 has 16 residues. Germline V gene sequence: CDR1 SEHNR, CDR2 FQNEAQ (reference sequence). The ends were cut back, 10 bases at V and 0 bases at J, with 19 bases in the middle.